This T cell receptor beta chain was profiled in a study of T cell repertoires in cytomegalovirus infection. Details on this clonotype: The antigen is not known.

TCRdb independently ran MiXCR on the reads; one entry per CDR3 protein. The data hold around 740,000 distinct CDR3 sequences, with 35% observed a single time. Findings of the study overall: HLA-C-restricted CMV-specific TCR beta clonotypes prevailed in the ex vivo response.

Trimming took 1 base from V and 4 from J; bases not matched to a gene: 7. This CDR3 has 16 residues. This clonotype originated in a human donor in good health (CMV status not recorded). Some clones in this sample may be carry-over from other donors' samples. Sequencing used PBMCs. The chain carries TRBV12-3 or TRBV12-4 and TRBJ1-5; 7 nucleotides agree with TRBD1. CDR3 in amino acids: CASSLGQGVWNQPQHF. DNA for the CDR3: TGTGCCAGCAGTTTAGGTCAGGGGGTCTGGAATCAGCCCCAGCATTTT.